These 30 T cell receptor beta chains share one sample of origin, sequenced in a study of tumor T cells in aggressive B-cell lymphoma. Produced via immunoSEQ multiplex PCR; TCRdb's table is partial and in-frame only. The sample lists approximately 3,000 clones; 85% were seen once. Sequencing used tumor tissue. The origin of the receptors is an adult with diffuse large B cell lymphoma.

The chain uses TRBV6-6 and TRBJ2-5; 8 bases line up with TRBD2. Looked up from germline, CDR1 is MNHNY and CDR2 is SVGAGI (reference sequence). J gave up 3 bases and V 7 bases, and 4 bases lay outside the gene matches. The CDR3 totals 13 residues. DNA for the CDR3: TGTGCCAGCACCCAAGCGGGGGAAGAGACCCAGTACTTC. Its protein is CASTQAGEETQYF.

In the case of this clone: One end of the junction is discordant with germline, which a read error may explain. V gene TRBV5-1 combines with J gene TRBJ1-1, with a tentative D call TRBD1 (5 bases). Germline V gene lookup returns CDR1 SGHRS and CDR2 YFSETQ. There are 12 residues in the CDR3. The DNA of the CDR3 is TGCGCCAGCAACTTGAACGGGGGAAGAGCTTTCTTT. This gives the protein CASNLNGGRAFF.

This chain uses TRBV2 with TRBJ1-5, with no clear D. V was pared by 5 bases and J by 3 bases, with 8 bases between. The CDR3 is 13 residues long. Germline V gives CDR1 SNHLY, CDR2 FYNNEI. CDR3 nucleotide sequence: TGTGCCAGCAGTTCAGAAATCAATCAGCCCCAGCATTTT. Its protein is CASSSEINQPQHF.

This rearrangement joins TRBV7-9 to TRBJ1-4; D remains unclear. CDR1 is SEHNR, CDR2 FQNEAQ, per germline (reference sequence). Trimming stripped 4 bases from V and 7 bases from J, with 13 bases between. This CDR3 region has 14 residues. CDR3 loop: CASSSLRLGEKLFF. As DNA, the CDR3 is TGTGCCAGCAGCTCCCTACGACTGGGTGAAAAACTGTTTTTT.

CDR3 amino acids: CASSSLGTNTDTQYF. The CDR3 DNA sequence: TGTGCCAGCAGCTCTCTCGGAACTAACACAGATACGCAGTATTTT. The chain joins TRBV14 to TRBJ2-3; D not resolved. The CDR3 spans 15 residues. V was shortened by 5 bases and J by 2 bases, with 14 bases between the two germline ends. Germline assignment: CDR1 SGHDN and CDR2 FVKESK.

The chain carries TRBV6-5 and TRBJ2-3, with 7 bases that match TRBD2. The J segment lost 5 bases and the V segment lost 8 bases, leaving 10 bases of the junction unmatched. Germline loops: CDR1 MNHEY, CDR2 SVGAGI. This CDR3 is 14 amino acids long. CDR3 sequence: CASGGGGFRDTQYF. The CDR3, as DNA: TGTGCCAGCGGGGGGGGAGGATTCCGAGATACGCAGTATTTT.

The chain couples TRBV30 to TRBJ1-2; no definite D call. Per the germline V gene, CDR1 is GTSNPN and CDR2 is SVGIG (reference sequence). The CDR3 contains 10 residues. CDR3 nucleotides: TGTGCTGCGGACTTCTATGGCTACACCTTC. The encoded protein is CAADFYGYTF.

The chain recombines TRBV4-1 with TRBJ1-1; maybe TRBD1 (5 bases). The CDR3 contains 15 residues. V was pared by 0 bases and J by 3 bases, with 11 bases between. Germline CDR1 MGHRA, CDR2 YSYEKL. The CDR3 spells CASSQDRGWDTEAFF. CDR3 coding DNA: TGCGCCAGCAGCCAAGATCGGGGGTGGGACACTGAAGCTTTCTTT.

The rearrangement joins TRBV2 to TRBJ1-6; maybe TRBD1 (5 bases). V lost 6 bases to trimming and J lost 8 bases, with 20 bases between them. The CDR3 contains 16 residues. CDR1 and CDR2 (germline): SNHLY, FYNNEI. CDR3 DNA: TGTGCCAGCAGGGGCGGGACCGCACCCAGGGATTCACCCCTCCACTTT. Protein: CASRGGTAPRDSPLHF.

This chain uses TRBV6-5 with TRBJ1-4, with D tentatively TRBD1 (5 bases). CDR3 length: 13 residues. The V end was cut by 2 bases, the J end by 12 bases, with 13 bases between. From germline, CDR1 is MNHEY and CDR2 SVGAGI. The CDR3 here is CASSYQQGWQLFF. The CDR3 DNA reads TGTGCCAGCAGTTACCAGCAGGGTTGGCAACTGTTTTTT.

In its sample, this clone was seen once. The V gene is TRBV2, the J gene TRBJ2-3; 7 bases match TRBD1. J lost 6 bases, V lost 0 bases, and 3 bases had no gene match. Germline V gives CDR1 SNHLY, CDR2 FYNNEI. The CDR3 runs 14 residues. CDR3 bases: TGTGCCAGCAGTGAAGCGAGGGGGCGGGATACGCAGTATTTT. This translates into CASSEARGRDTQYF.

The chain combines TRBV29-1 with TRBJ2-1; the D gene is possibly TRBD1 (6 bases). Trimming shortened V by 0 bases and J by 0 bases, and 12 bases separated the two germline ends. The CDR3 has 16 residues. Germline lookup yields CDR1 SQVTM and CDR2 ANQGSEA. The CDR3 DNA reads as TGCAGCGTTGAAGAGAGGACAGCCAGCTCCTACAATGAGCAGTTCTTC. Encoded protein: CSVEERTASSYNEQFF.

The genes are TRBV6-5 and TRBJ1-5; TRBD1 agrees at 7 bases. This CDR3 has 14 residues. Per germline, CDR1 MNHEY and CDR2 SVGAGI. V shed 2 bases and J 2 bases; nucleotides not matched to a gene: 0. CDR3: CASSYDRGNQPQHF. DNA of the CDR3: TGTGCCAGCAGTTACGACAGGGGCAATCAGCCCCAGCATTTT.

This chain joins TRBV27 and TRBJ1-5; TRBD1 aligns across 7 bases. The CDR3 contains 14 residues. V gave up 5 bases and J gave up 2 bases; unmatched junction bases: 3. Germline V gene sequence: CDR1 MNHEY, CDR2 SMNVEV (reference sequence). Written as DNA, the CDR3 is TGTGCCAGCAGTCCCGGACAGGGCAATCAGCCCCAGCATTTT. The encoded protein is CASSPGQGNQPQHF.

The rearrangement links TRBV5-5 to TRBJ1-1; no definite D call. The germline V gene has CDR1 SGHKS and CDR2 YYEKEE (reference sequence). CDR3 length: 12 amino acids. The V end lost 4 bases, the J end lost 8 bases, and 12 bases lay between the germline ends. CDR3 DNA sequence: TGTGCCAGCAGCCCTAGGACTGGAGAAGCTTTCTTT. Its protein is CASSPRTGEAFF.

V and J are TRBV6-1 and TRBJ2-4; D is possibly TRBD1 (6 bases). V gave up 6 bases and J gave up 4 bases, with 16 bases separating them. The CDR3 extends over 15 amino acids. CDR1 is MNHNS, CDR2 SASEGT, per germline. The CDR3 protein is CASRALGGAKNIQYF. CDR3 nucleotides: TGTGCCAGCAGAGCGTTAGGGGGAGCTAAAAACATTCAGTACTTC.

This chain uses TRBV19 with TRBJ1-1; D perhaps matches TRBD1 (5 bases). CDR1 is LNHDA and CDR2 is SQIVND in the germline V gene (reference sequence). V was trimmed by 5 bases and J by 3 bases, leaving 13 bases between them. CDR3 length: 14 residues. DNA for the CDR3: TGTGCCAGTAGTCGCGGGGGGGTTCACACTGAAGCTTTCTTT. Its protein product is CASSRGGVHTEAFF. Supplemented by reference TRBV19 and TRBJ1-1, the full variable domain reads DGGITQSPKYLFRKEGQNVTLSCEQNLNHDAMYWYRQDPGQGLRLIYYSQIVNDFQKGDIAEGYSVSREKKESFPLTVTSAQKNPTAFYLCASSRGGVHTEAFFGQGTRLTVV.

The chain is built from TRBV9 and TRBJ1-2; no reliable D call. Trimming removed 3 bases at V and 4 bases at J, with 13 bases between. The CDR3 is 14 residues long. Germline loops: CDR1 SGDLS, CDR2 YYNGEE. The CDR3 DNA reads as TGTGCCAGCAGCGCCCAACCGCGGTCCTATGGCTACACCTTC. Translated, it gives CASSAQPRSYGYTF.

The chain uses TRBV5-1 and TRBJ2-7; 7 nucleotides line up with TRBD1. The CDR3 contains 15 residues. Germline CDR1 reads SGHRS; CDR2 reads YFSETQ. V dropped 5 bases and J dropped 2; count of bases not matched to a gene: 10. The CDR3 region is CASRKRQGGTYEQYF. CDR3 nucleotide sequence: TGCGCCAGCAGGAAGAGACAGGGCGGTACCTACGAGCAGTACTTC. Full variable domain (outside the CDR3, taken from reference TRBV5-1 and TRBJ2-7): KAGVTQTPRYLIKTRGQQVTLSCSPISGHRSVSWYQQTPGQGLQFLFEYFSETQRNKGNFPGRFSGRQFSNSRSEMNVSTLELGDSALYLCASRKRQGGTYEQYFGPGTRLTVT.

V usage is TRBV19 and J usage is TRBJ2-7; D might be TRBD1 (6 bases). The CDR3 is made up of 12 amino acids. V lost 10 bases to trimming and J lost 3 bases, with 13 bases between them. The germline V gene has CDR1 LNHDA and CDR2 SQIVND (reference sequence). In DNA, the CDR3 is TGTGCCACGACAGGATTCAACTACGAGCAGTACTTC. Amino acids: CATTGFNYEQYF. The variable domain in full, with the rest retrieved from reference TRBV19 and TRBJ2-7, is DGGITQSPKYLFRKEGQNVTLSCEQNLNHDAMYWYRQDPGQGLRLIYYSQIVNDFQKGDIAEGYSVSREKKESFPLTVTSAQKNPTAFYLCATTGFNYEQYFGPGTRLTVT.

The chain employs TRBV5-4 and TRBJ2-7; a possible D gene is TRBD1 (6 bases). CDR1 and CDR2 (germline): SGHNT, YYREEE (reference sequence). The CDR3 spans 14 residues. Trimming cost V 4 bases and J 2 bases, with 13 bases left between them. The DNA of the CDR3 is TGTGCCAGCAGCCCTAACAGGGTTGCCTACGAGCAGTACTTC. Translating gives CASSPNRVAYEQYF.

This chain uses TRBV6-6 with TRBJ1-5, with TRBD1 identical over 10 bases. The V gene's germline CDR1 is MNHNY and CDR2 SVGAGI (reference sequence). V lost 2 bases, J lost 6 bases, and 7 bases stayed unmatched. CDR3 length equals 16 residues. CDR3 sequence: CASSYQTGGGGQPQHF. The DNA of the CDR3 is TGTGCCAGCAGTTACCAGACAGGGGGCGGTGGTCAGCCCCAGCATTTT.

This chain uses TRBV7-6 with TRBJ2-7; 8 nucleotides agree with TRBD1. J gave up 4 bases and V 7 bases, and 9 bases lay outside the gene matches. The CDR3 sequence is 14 residues long. Looked up from germline, CDR1 is SGHVS and CDR2 is FNYEAQ. The CDR3 is CASTPRGQGYEQYF. CDR3 in DNA: TGTGCCAGCACCCCCAGGGGGCAGGGGTACGAGCAGTACTTC. The variable domain in full, completed from reference TRBV7-6 and TRBJ2-7, reads GAGVSQSPRYKVTKRGQDVALRCDPISGHVSLYWYRQALGQGPEFLTYFNYEAQQDKSGLPNDRFSAERPEGSISTLTIQRTEQRDSAMYRCASTPRGQGYEQYFGPGTRLTVT.

The chain recombines TRBV6-5 with TRBJ2-2; weak D call: TRBD2 (6 bases). Germline V gives CDR1 MNHEY, CDR2 SVGAGI. This CDR3 region has 15 residues. The V end was cut by 0 bases, the J end by 2 bases, with 7 bases between. CDR3 bases: TGTGCCAGCAGTTACTCGACTAGAAACACCGGGGAGCTGTTTTTT. This gives the protein CASSYSTRNTGELFF.

CDR3 DNA sequence: TGTGCCAGCAGCAACCTCGGAGAGGGGGCGGACAATCAGCCCCAGCATTTT. Its protein is CASSNLGEGADNQPQHF. The chain joins TRBV9 to TRBJ1-5; 7 bases line up with TRBD1. The germline gives CDR1 SGDLS, CDR2 YYNGEE. This CDR3 has 17 amino acids. J lost 3 bases, V lost 4 bases, and 13 bases had no gene match.

The V and J genes are TRBV6-5 and TRBJ2-2; D may be TRBD1 (7 bases). Germline loops: CDR1 MNHEY, CDR2 SVGAGI. Between the trimmed V and J ends, which lost 6 bases and 1 base, there was a span of 12 bases. This CDR3 contains 15 residues. DNA of the CDR3: TGTGCCAGCAGCCAGGGGGGTTGGAACACCGGGGAGCTGTTTTTT. Translated, it gives CASSQGGWNTGELFF.

The V gene is TRBV9, the J gene TRBJ2-2; D may be TRBD2 (5 bases). This CDR3 comprises 15 residues. The V end was cut by 4 bases, the J end by 7 bases, with 17 bases between. Germline-derived CDR1 and CDR2 are SGDLS and YYNGEE. The CDR3 protein is CASSPGSAPGGELFF. The CDR3 coding sequence is TGTGCCAGCAGCCCGGGATCCGCGCCTGGCGGGGAGCTGTTTTTT.

The chain uses TRBV11-1 and TRBJ1-4, with 8 bases identical to TRBD1. Per germline, CDR1 SGHAT and CDR2 FQDESV (reference sequence). Germline trimming cut 2 bases from V and 8 bases from J; bases unmatched to any gene: 10. The CDR3 runs 16 residues. CDR3 residues: CASSLNAGTGREKLFF. The CDR3 DNA follows: TGTGCCAGCAGCTTAAACGCCGGGACAGGACGCGAAAAACTGTTTTTT.

V usage is TRBV7-9 and J usage is TRBJ2-7; D not certain. This CDR3 contains 13 residues. Trimming removed 3 bases at V and 1 base at J, with 7 bases between. The V gene's germline CDR1 is SEHNR and CDR2 FQNEAQ (reference sequence). This chain's CDR3 is CASSFSTSYEQYF. The CDR3 nucleotides are TGTGCCAGCAGCTTCAGTACATCCTACGAGCAGTACTTC.

V usage is TRBV19 and J usage is TRBJ1-2; 9 bases are shared with TRBD1. Germline trimming cut 5 bases from V and 8 bases from J; bases unmatched to any gene: 6. This CDR3 is 13 amino acids long. The germline CDR1 and CDR2 sequences are LNHDA and SQIVND (reference sequence). The CDR3 region has the DNA TGTGCCAGTAGTCTCGGGACAGGGAGGGGCTACACCTTC. This sequence encodes CASSLGTGRGYTF.